These T cell receptor beta chains were read from a single sample in a study of shared clonotypes between healthy human individuals. This table comes from immunoSEQ multiplex PCR, and its TCRdb copy is limited to in-frame clones, with some not included. The sample includes about 1 million clones, about three quarters of them seen just once. Sequenced: memory CD4+ T cells sorted from blood. Receptors originate from a man between 18 and 35 years old in good health. CDR3s leave out the opening cysteine and the closing phenylalanine or tryptophan. The order of the fields is V gene, J gene, CDR3 protein.

TRBV7-2	TRBJ2-5	ASSLVQQETQY
TRBV19	TRBJ2-2	ASSMLVTGELF
TRBV2	TRBJ2-3	AQRRMLSDTQY
TRBV5-4	TRBJ1-2	ASSVGGAQGYT
TRBV18	TRBJ2-7	ASSPQGFNNEQY
TRBV28	TRBJ2-1	ASSPPQGADNEQF
TRBV25-1	TRBJ2-5	ARIGLATKETQY
TRBV10-1	TRBJ2-3	ASSEFGGSTDTQY
TRBV28	TRBJ1-1	ASDSDRTEAF
TRBV12-5	TRBJ1-3	ASGLVPPGNTIY
TRBV28	TRBJ2-5	ASSFSRGPQETQY
TRBV18	TRBJ2-7	ASSPRIGDEQY
TRBV27	TRBJ1-1	ASSFRGVDTEAF
TRBV7-2	TRBJ2-5	ASSSGLAGGRETQY